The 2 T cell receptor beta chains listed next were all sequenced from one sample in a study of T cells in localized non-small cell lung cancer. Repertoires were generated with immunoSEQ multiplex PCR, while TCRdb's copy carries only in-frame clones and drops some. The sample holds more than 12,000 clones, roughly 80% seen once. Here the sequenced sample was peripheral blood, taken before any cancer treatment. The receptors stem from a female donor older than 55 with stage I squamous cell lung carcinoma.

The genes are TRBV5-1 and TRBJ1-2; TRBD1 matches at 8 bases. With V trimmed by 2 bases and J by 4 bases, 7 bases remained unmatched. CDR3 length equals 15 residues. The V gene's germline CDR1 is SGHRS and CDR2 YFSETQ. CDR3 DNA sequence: TGCGCCAGCAGCTTTGGACAGGGACAAGGCTATGGCTACACCTTC. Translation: CASSFGQGQGYGYTF.

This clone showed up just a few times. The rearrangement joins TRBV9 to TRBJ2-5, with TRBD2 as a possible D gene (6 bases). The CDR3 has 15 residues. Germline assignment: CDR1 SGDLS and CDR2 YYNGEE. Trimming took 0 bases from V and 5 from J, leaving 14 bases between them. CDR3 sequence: CASSVAGGLEETQYF. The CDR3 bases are TGTGCCAGCAGCGTAGCTGGGGGGTTGGAGGAGACCCAGTACTTC.